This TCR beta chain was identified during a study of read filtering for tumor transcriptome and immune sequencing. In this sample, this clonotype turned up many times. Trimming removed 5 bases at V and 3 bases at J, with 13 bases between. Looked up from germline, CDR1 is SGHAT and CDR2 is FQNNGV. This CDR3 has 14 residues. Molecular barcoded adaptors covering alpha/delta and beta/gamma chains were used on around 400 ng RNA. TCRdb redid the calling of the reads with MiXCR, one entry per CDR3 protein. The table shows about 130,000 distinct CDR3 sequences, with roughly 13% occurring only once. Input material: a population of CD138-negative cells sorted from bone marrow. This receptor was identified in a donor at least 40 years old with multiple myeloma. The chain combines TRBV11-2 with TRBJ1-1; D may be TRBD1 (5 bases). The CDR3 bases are TGTGCCAGCAGCCAGGGCTGGACTCACACTGAAGCTTTCTTT. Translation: CASSQGWTHTEAFF.